These 27 T cell receptor beta chains were sequenced from one sample in a study of T-cell reconstitution after alpha-beta-depleted transplantation in children. Unique molecular identifiers were incorporated into the prepared TCRbeta library. Via MiXCR, TCRdb re-called the PCR reads, giving one row per CDR3 protein. In the table there are around 580,000 distinct CDR3 sequences, 25% to 30% of which are singletons. The sample consisted of PBMCs, taken before TCRalphabeta/CD19-depleted stem cell transplant. These receptors were taken from a boy under two years old with Wiskott-Aldrich syndrome, due to receive a stem cell transplant.

This clonotype was counted only a few times. The CDR3 nucleotides are TGTGCCAGCTCACCACTTTCACAGGGTAGCAATGAGCAGTTCTTC. Protein: CASSPLSQGSNEQFF. The chain joins TRBV18 to TRBJ2-1; TRBD1 might be the D (6 bases). Per the germline V gene, CDR1 is KGHSH and CDR2 is LQKENI. V gave up 1 base and J gave up 6 bases, with 13 bases separating them. CDR3 length: 15 residues.

The chain joins TRBV19 to TRBJ2-7, with 11 positions matching TRBD2. The CDR3 runs to 17 residues. V trimming: 2 bases; J trimming: 7 bases; junction bases outside the gene matches: 13. Germline CDR1 reads LNHDA; CDR2 reads SQIVND (reference sequence). The CDR3 here is CASSIRGATSGKLEQYF. CDR3 nucleotide sequence: TGTGCCAGTAGTATAAGAGGGGCGACTAGCGGGAAATTGGAGCAGTACTTC.

This clonotype was counted a few times. V usage is TRBV2 and J usage is TRBJ2-7; 8 bases match TRBD1. V lost 6 bases and J lost 0; bases outside the gene matches: 4. The CDR3 loop spans 14 amino acids. The germline CDR1 and CDR2 sequences are SNHLY and FYNNEI. CDR3 amino acids: CASRRQGSSYEQYF. CDR3 nucleotides: TGTGCCAGCAGGCGACAGGGGAGCTCCTACGAGCAGTACTTC.

Only a few counts were recorded for this clonotype. This rearrangement joins TRBV5-1 to TRBJ2-3; 14 nucleotides agree with TRBD2. In germline, CDR1 is SGHRS, CDR2 YFSETQ. The CDR3 consists of 18 residues. Germline trimming cut 2 bases from V and 1 base from J; bases unmatched to any gene: 6. CDR3 in amino acids: CASSFGTSGRMGTDTQYF. The CDR3 DNA is TGCGCCAGCAGCTTCGGGACTAGCGGGAGAATGGGCACAGATACGCAGTATTTT. Complete variable domain (other parts from reference TRBV5-1 and TRBJ2-3): KAGVTQTPRYLIKTRGQQVTLSCSPISGHRSVSWYQQTPGQGLQFLFEYFSETQRNKGNFPGRFSGRQFSNSRSEMNVSTLELGDSALYLCASSFGTSGRMGTDTQYFGPGTRLTVL.

This clonotype has just a few counts. The V call is TRBV6-1, the J call TRBJ1-2, with TRBD1 matching 9 bases. V gave up 6 bases and J gave up 8 bases; unmatched junction bases: 10. This CDR3 has 14 amino acids. The V gene's germline CDR1 is MNHNS and CDR2 SASEGT. The DNA of the CDR3 is TGTGCCAGCAGACAGACAGGGGGACCCGGCGGCTACACCTTC. Residues: CASRQTGGPGGYTF.

The chain employs TRBV27 and TRBJ2-1; no reliable D call. The CDR3 has 14 amino acids. CDR1 is MNHEY and CDR2 is SMNVEV in the germline V gene (reference sequence). V lost 1 base to trimming and J lost 7 bases, with 11 bases between them. This CDR3 reads CASSLWESGNEQFF. CDR3 sequence (DNA): TGTGCCAGCAGTTTATGGGAAAGTGGGAATGAGCAGTTCTTC.

V gene TRBV4-2 combines with J gene TRBJ2-1; TRBD2 aligns across 9 bases. The V and J ends lost 3 bases and 0 bases, in that order; junction bases with no gene match: 3. In germline, CDR1 is LGHNA, CDR2 YNFKEQ. The CDR3 length is 16 residues. CDR3 region: CASSQIAGVSYNEQFF. The CDR3 nucleotides are TGTGCCAGCAGCCAGATAGCGGGAGTCTCCTACAATGAGCAGTTCTTC.

This clonotype was observed at least ten times. CDR3: CASSLGLADTGELFF. DNA of the CDR3: TGCGCCAGCAGCCTGGGACTAGCGGACACCGGGGAGCTGTTTTTT. The gene calls are TRBV5-1 and TRBJ2-2; 11 nucleotides line up with TRBD2. The CDR3 is made up of 15 amino acids. Germline values: CDR1 SGHRS, CDR2 YFSETQ. V was clipped by 4 bases and J by 3 bases; unmatched bases: 2.

The chain couples TRBV5-1 to TRBJ2-1; TRBD2 matches at 9 bases. The germline gives CDR1 SGHRS, CDR2 YFSETQ. Trimming took 1 base from V and 5 from J; bases not matched to a gene: 10. The CDR3 is 17 residues long. CDR3 region: CASSLSTSGPRDNEQFF. CDR3 nucleotide sequence: TGCGCCAGCAGCTTGAGTACTAGCGGGCCTAGAGACAATGAGCAGTTCTTC.

This clonotype was seen more than once but under ten times. The chain recombines TRBV5-1 with TRBJ2-3, with TRBD1 matching 7 bases. The V gene's germline CDR1 is SGHRS and CDR2 YFSETQ. The CDR3 runs to 16 residues. V gave up 0 bases and J gave up 4 bases; unmatched junction bases: 8. Here the CDR3 DNA reads TGCGCCAGCAGCTTGGCCGGTGACAGGGTGGCAGATACGCAGTATTTT. Protein sequence: CASSLAGDRVADTQYF.

The CDR3 nucleotides are TGTGCCAGCAGCCGGGACATCCGCGACGAGCAGTACTTC. Amino acid sequence: CASSRDIRDEQYF. The chain is built from TRBV5-5 and TRBJ2-7; possibly TRBD1 for D (6 bases). Germline lookup yields CDR1 SGHKS and CDR2 YYEKEE (reference sequence). V lost 4 bases to trimming and J lost 5 bases, with 13 bases between them. The CDR3 runs to 13 residues.

This clonotype appeared a few times. V and J are TRBV5-1 and TRBJ1-4; no reliable D call. V was trimmed by 4 bases and J by 5 bases, leaving 12 bases between them. There are 14 residues in the CDR3. Germline-derived CDR1 and CDR2 are SGHRS and YFSETQ. CDR3 loop: CASSPVRRNEKLFF. CDR3 nucleotides: TGCGCCAGCAGCCCTGTCAGACGGAATGAAAAACTGTTTTTT.

The V and J genes are TRBV18 and TRBJ1-2; tentatively, D is TRBD1 (6 bases). The germline gives CDR1 KGHSH, CDR2 LQKENI. This CDR3 is 16 amino acids long. Between the trimmed V and J ends, which lost 6 bases and 2 bases, there was a span of 19 bases. CDR3 sequence reads: CASSPPHRVENYGYTF. In DNA, the CDR3 is TGTGCCAGCTCGCCTCCCCACAGGGTCGAAAACTATGGCTACACCTTC.

This chain joins TRBV25-1 and TRBJ2-7, with a weak D call TRBD1 (6 bases). Germline assignment: CDR1 MGHDK and CDR2 SYGVNS. The CDR3 runs 14 residues. The ends were cut back, 6 bases at V and 0 bases at J, with 12 bases in the middle. The CDR3 DNA reads as TGTGCCAGCAGCATGACAGGACTCTCCTACGAGCAGTACTTC. This sequence encodes CASSMTGLSYEQYF.

In its sample, this clonotype was seen once. V is TRBV13 and J is TRBJ2-5; D is perhaps TRBD2 (5 bases). CDR3 size: 16 residues. Trimming shortened V by 8 bases and J by 5 bases, and 24 bases separated the two germline ends. Per germline, CDR1 PRHDT and CDR2 FYEKMQ (reference sequence). The CDR3 here is CASGPGILSQAETQYF. As DNA, the CDR3 is TGTGCCAGCGGCCCCGGGATCCTCTCCCAGGCCGAGACCCAGTACTTC.

The rearrangement uses TRBV10-3 and TRBJ2-3; D ambiguous. Germline CDR1 and CDR2: ENHRY and SYGVKD. The ends were cut back, 4 bases at V and 3 bases at J, with 8 bases in the middle. This CDR3 spans 13 amino acids. CDR3 in amino acids: CAISGAHTDTQYF. As DNA, the CDR3 is TGTGCCATCAGTGGGGCCCATACAGATACGCAGTATTTT.

This clonotype was seen only a few times. The CDR3 region is CAISGLVASNTGELFF. CDR3 DNA sequence: TGTGCCATCAGTGGACTGGTCGCCTCGAACACCGGGGAGCTGTTTTTT. J is TRBJ2-2 and V is TRBV10-3; no clear D gene. Trimming pared 4 bases from V and 0 bases from J, leaving 12 bases between. Germline V gene lookup returns CDR1 ENHRY and CDR2 SYGVKD. The CDR3 runs to 16 residues.

This clonotype has just one count. The rearrangement links TRBV7-9 to TRBJ1-1; 7 bases map to TRBD1. The V segment lost 3 bases and the J segment 11 bases; nucleotides outside the gene matches: 6. The CDR3 loop spans 12 amino acids. The germline CDR1 and CDR2 sequences are SEHNR and FQNEAQ (reference sequence). The chain's CDR3 is CASSFGDRLAFF. The DNA of the CDR3 is TGTGCCAGCAGCTTTGGGGACAGATTGGCTTTCTTT.

The chain employs TRBV5-1 and TRBJ2-3; possibly TRBD1 or TRBD2 for D (5 bases each). V lost 0 bases to trimming and J lost 1 base, with 6 bases between them. The CDR3 is 14 residues long. Germline V gene lookup returns CDR1 SGHRS and CDR2 YFSETQ. CDR3 residues: CASSLVGRTDTQYF. The CDR3 DNA sequence: TGCGCCAGCAGCTTGGTGGGACGCACAGATACGCAGTATTTT.

The chain combines TRBV6-1 with TRBJ2-5; 10 bases are shared with TRBD1. The CDR3 sequence is 14 residues long. V shed 6 bases and J 4 bases; nucleotides not matched to a gene: 5. Germline-derived CDR1 and CDR2 are MNHNS and SASEGT. The CDR3 is CASSWTGGGETQYF. The CDR3 region has the DNA TGTGCCAGCAGCTGGACAGGGGGGGGAGAGACCCAGTACTTC.

A few counts support this clonotype. V is TRBV20-1 and J is TRBJ2-3, with TRBD2 matching over 8 bases. The length of the CDR3 is 16 residues. CDR1 and CDR2 from the germline V gene are DFQATT and SNEGSKA (reference sequence). Trimming removed 3 bases from V and 2 bases from J; junction bases left unmatched: 10. CDR3 sequence: CSASSFGRAFTDTQYF. CDR3 bases: TGCAGTGCTAGTAGTTTCGGGAGGGCCTTCACAGATACGCAGTATTTT.

The sample holds one count of this clonotype. The V gene is TRBV6-5, the J gene TRBJ1-5, with D tentatively TRBD1 (6 bases). The CDR3 sequence is 14 residues long. CDR1 is MNHEY, CDR2 SVGAGI, per germline. V dropped 2 bases and J dropped 9 bases, with 14 bases sitting between them. Here the CDR3 DNA reads TGTGCCAGCAGTTACGTGGGACAATTGGGGCCCCAGCATTTT. This codes for CASSYVGQLGPQHF.

The chain has TRBV27 and TRBJ1-5; D call uncertain. Trimming removed 1 base at V and 5 bases at J, with 15 bases between. Germline V CDR1 and CDR2: MNHEY, SMNVEV (reference sequence). The CDR3 runs to 16 residues. The CDR3 nucleotides read TGTGCCAGCAGTTTATTCGGCAGTTACCAAGATCAGCCCCAGCATTTT. Translating it yields CASSLFGSYQDQPQHF.

V gene TRBV5-5 combines with J gene TRBJ1-1, with D hard to call. Germline loops: CDR1 SGHKS, CDR2 YYEKEE (reference sequence). The CDR3 loop spans 15 amino acids. V shed 2 bases and J shed 2 bases, with 13 bases lying between them. DNA of the CDR3: TGTGCCAGCAGCTTTTCCATTGCGGTTAACACTGAAGCTTTCTTT. Translated, it gives CASSFSIAVNTEAFF. Using reference TRBV5-5 and TRBJ1-1 for the parts outside the CDR3, the full variable domain is DAGVTQSPTHLIKTRGQQVTLRCSPISGHKSVSWYQQVLGQGPQFIFQYYEKEERGRGNFPDRFSARQFPNYSSELNVNALLLGDSALYLCASSFSIAVNTEAFFGQGTRLTVV.

V usage is TRBV20-1 and J usage is TRBJ2-7, with D possibly TRBD2 on 6 matching bases. The CDR3 loop spans 15 amino acids. Germline values: CDR1 DFQATT, CDR2 SNEGSKA (reference sequence). Trimming took off 1 base at V and 3 bases at J, with 16 bases between the two ends. This CDR3 reads CSARALKRANYEQYF. CDR3 nucleotide sequence: TGCAGTGCTAGAGCCCTTAAGCGGGCTAACTACGAGCAGTACTTC.

The chain recombines TRBV30 with TRBJ2-1; 12 bases map to TRBD2. CDR1 and CDR2 (germline): GTSNPN, SVGIG (reference sequence). This CDR3 has 16 residues. Trimming took 3 bases from V and 8 from J; bases not matched to a gene: 11. CDR3 residues: CAWRRGRLAGADEQFF. Here the CDR3 DNA reads TGTGCCTGGAGGAGAGGGAGACTAGCGGGAGCGGATGAGCAGTTCTTC.

This clonotype turned up a few times. The gene calls are TRBV7-9 and TRBJ2-7, with D perhaps matching TRBD1 (5 bases). Trimming shortened V by 3 bases and J by 2 bases, and 11 bases separated the two germline ends. CDR3 length: 14 residues. Germline V gene lookup returns CDR1 SEHNR and CDR2 FQNEAQ (reference sequence). The CDR3 protein is CASSFTGLTYEQYF. CDR3 nucleotides: TGTGCCAGCAGCTTCACAGGTTTGACCTACGAGCAGTACTTC.